Each of the 9 T cell receptor beta chains below was sequenced from the same sample in a study of control samples from healthy donors and cancer patients (dated by TCRdb to 2018 to 2020). The library relied on the immunoSEQ multiplex PCR assay. The table was pulled from immuneACCESS by TCRdb, which kept in-frame rearrangements only. Such tables lose some clones; where checked, under half of the loss comes from unresolved V genes, and the rest has no known cause. The sample contains over 150,000 clones, nearly 90% of them found a single time. The ten top clones hold about 1.4% of the sample. The material sequenced was blood. The receptors stem from a woman aged 45-60 years in good health.

This chain connects TRBV19 to TRBJ1-1, with TRBD1 matching 8 bases. This CDR3 region has 13 residues. Trimming cost V 7 bases and J 4 bases; bases outside gene matches: 5. The germline gives CDR1 LNHDA, CDR2 SQIVND (reference sequence). CDR3 in DNA: TGTGCCAGTATAAGGACAGGGAGCACTGAAGCTTTCTTT. This sequence encodes CASIRTGSTEAFF. Complete variable domain (other parts from reference TRBV19 and TRBJ1-1): DGGITQSPKYLFRKEGQNVTLSCEQNLNHDAMYWYRQDPGQGLRLIYYSQIVNDFQKGDIAEGYSVSREKKESFPLTVTSAQKNPTAFYLCASIRTGSTEAFFGQGTRLTVV.

This sequence joins TRBV14 and TRBJ1-2; TRBD1 might be the D (5 bases). The V gene's germline CDR1 is SGHDN and CDR2 FVKESK. CDR3 size: 16 residues. V was pared by 2 bases and J by 3 bases, with 16 bases between. CDR3 sequence: CASSQTRRGWDYGYTF. CDR3 bases: TGTGCCAGCAGCCAAACAAGGAGGGGCTGGGACTATGGCTACACCTTC.

The chain uses TRBV13 and TRBJ1-4; 7 positions match TRBD1. Germline CDR1 reads PRHDT; CDR2 reads FYEKMQ (reference sequence). V trimming: 5 bases; J trimming: 5 bases; junction bases outside the gene matches: 5. This CDR3 has 14 amino acids. CDR3 sequence (DNA): TGTGCCAGCAGCCAGGGACAGCTGAATGAAAAACTGTTTTTT. Translating gives CASSQGQLNEKLFF. Full variable domain (missing parts from reference TRBV13 and TRBJ1-4): AAGVIQSPRHLIKEKRETATLKCYPIPRHDTVYWYQQGPGQDPQFLISFYEKMQSDKGSIPDRFSAQQFSDYHSELNMSSLELGDSALYFCASSQGQLNEKLFFGSGTQLSVL.

This clone was seen a few times. The rearrangement links TRBV28 to TRBJ1-6; D is unclear. The CDR3 length is 11 residues. Deletions cut 6 bases from V and 8 bases from J, with 5 bases between. Germline V lookup: CDR1 MDHEN, CDR2 SYDVKM. This chain's CDR3 is CASRTDSPLHF. CDR3 sequence (DNA): TGTGCCAGCAGAACGGATTCACCCCTCCACTTT.

The chain combines TRBV28 with TRBJ2-7, with D possibly matching TRBD2 (6 bases). The CDR3 contains 16 residues. V was shortened by 6 bases and J by 3 bases, with 21 bases between the two germline ends. Germline CDR1 is MDHEN and CDR2 is SYDVKM. The CDR3 DNA sequence: TGTGCCAGCAGCCCCCTGCCAGGGAAGGGACTCTACGAGCAGTACTTC. This encodes CASSPLPGKGLYEQYF.

The rearrangement uses TRBV5-1 and TRBJ2-7; 11 nucleotides agree with TRBD1. J lost 3 bases, V lost 0 bases, and 2 bases had no gene match. Germline V gene sequence: CDR1 SGHRS, CDR2 YFSETQ. The CDR3 consists of 15 residues. The DNA for the CDR3 is TGCGCCAGCAGCTTGGCCGGGACAGGGGGCTACGAGCAGTACTTC. Translated, it gives CASSLAGTGGYEQYF.

CDR3 sequence reads: CASSQEGVLNQPQHF. Here the CDR3 DNA reads TGTGCCAGCAGCCAAGAAGGGGTTCTTAATCAGCCCCAGCATTTT. The chain links TRBV3-1 (or the pseudogene TRBV3-2) to TRBJ1-5; weak D call: TRBD1 (5 bases). Trimming shortened V by 0 bases and J by 4 bases, and 10 bases separated the two germline ends. CDR3 size: 15 residues. Per germline, CDR1 LGHDT and CDR2 YNNKEL (reference sequence).

This chain connects TRBV29-1 to TRBJ1-5; 8 positions match TRBD1. CDR1 is SQVTM and CDR2 is ANQGSEA in the germline V gene. This CDR3 spans 13 amino acids. With V trimmed by 7 bases and J by 3 bases, 5 bases remained unmatched. Here the CDR3 DNA reads TGCAGCGCCCAGGGGGCGGACAATCAGCCCCAGCATTTT. This sequence encodes CSAQGADNQPQHF.

The chain joins TRBV4-2 to TRBJ1-4; weak D call: TRBD1 (5 bases). Between the trimmed V and J ends, which lost 2 bases and 8 bases, there was a span of 15 bases. The CDR3 is made up of 15 amino acids. From germline, CDR1 is LGHNA and CDR2 YNFKEQ. The chain's CDR3 is CASSQPGRGLEKLFF. The DNA of the CDR3 is TGTGCCAGCAGCCAACCGGGACGGGGATTGGAAAAACTGTTTTTT.